These 16 T cell receptor beta chains originate from one sample sequenced in a study of blood T cell repertoires in COVID-19. Produced via immunoSEQ multiplex PCR; TCRdb's table is partial and in-frame only. Of approximately 210,000 clones detected, 88% appear once; the ten largest clones hold roughly 4.7%. Sequencing was done on a sample of peripheral blood. The receptor set was obtained from a human donor in a cohort sampled during active COVID-19.

This clone was seen just once. The chain recombines TRBV7-8 with TRBJ2-3, with D perhaps TRBD1 (6 bases). The V end lost 3 bases, the J end lost 2 bases, and 12 bases lay between the germline ends. Germline-derived CDR1 and CDR2 are SGHVS and FQNEAQ. The CDR3 loop spans 15 amino acids. CDR3 DNA sequence: TGTGCCAGCAGCTTTACCGGACAGATCACAGATACGCAGTATTTT. The encoded protein is CASSFTGQITDTQYF.

The V and J genes are TRBV6-5 and TRBJ2-5; D possibly corresponds to TRBD2 (6 bases). The CDR3 is 13 amino acids. Germline CDR1 and CDR2: MNHEY and SVGAGI. The V end was cut by 4 bases, the J end by 2 bases, with 8 bases between. CDR3 amino acids: CASSLTRQETQYF. The CDR3 coding sequence is TGTGCCAGCAGTTTGACTAGGCAAGAGACCCAGTACTTC.

The J gene is TRBJ2-3, the V gene TRBV5-6; possible D gene TRBD1, 6 bases. Trimming shortened V by 2 bases and J by 1 base, and 8 bases separated the two germline ends. The CDR3 totals 14 residues. Germline lookup yields CDR1 SGHDT and CDR2 YYEEEE. CDR3 sequence (DNA): TGTGCCAGCAGCTTCAACAGGGGCACAGATACGCAGTATTTT. The encoded protein is CASSFNRGTDTQYF.

This clone was detected only a few times. The chain uses TRBV14 and TRBJ2-7, with D perhaps TRBD1 (6 bases). V lost 1 base and J lost 6, with 13 bases in between. Germline V gene data show CDR1 as SGHDN and CDR2 as FVKESK. This CDR3 contains 14 residues. The CDR3 is CASSQVHRVGEQYF. The CDR3 nucleotides read TGTGCCAGCAGCCAAGTACACAGGGTAGGCGAGCAGTACTTC.

The chain is built from TRBV3-1 (or the pseudogene TRBV3-2) and TRBJ2-2, with 8 bases identical to TRBD2. The V and J ends lost 2 bases and 4 bases, in that order; junction bases with no gene match: 12. The CDR3 has 18 residues. CDR1 and CDR2 from the germline V gene are LGHDT and YNNKEL (reference sequence). The CDR3 DNA reads TGTGCCAGCAGCCAAACTTTGGGAGCGGGAGTGTCCACCGGGGAGCTGTTTTTT. This translates into CASSQTLGAGVSTGELFF.

This chain connects TRBV6-2 or TRBV6-3 to TRBJ2-5, with a possible D match to TRBD2 (6 bases). The CDR3 spans 13 residues. Trimming shortened V by 2 bases and J by 4 bases, and 8 bases separated the two germline ends. Germline lookup yields CDR1 MNHEY and CDR2 SVGEGT. CDR3 protein: CASSYRRGETQYF. The CDR3 nucleotides are TGTGCCAGCAGTTACAGGAGGGGAGAGACCCAGTACTTC.

This rearrangement joins TRBV5-6 to TRBJ2-2; a weak D match, TRBD2 (5 bases). The CDR3 has 15 residues. Germline-derived CDR1 and CDR2 are SGHDT and YYEEEE. The V gene lost 1 base and the J gene lost 4 bases, with 11 bases spanning the gap. The chain's CDR3 is CASSLFSAVTGELFF. The CDR3 coding sequence is TGTGCCAGCAGCTTGTTTTCAGCGGTCACCGGGGAGCTGTTTTTT.

This clone was observed a single time. CDR3 in DNA: TGTGCCAGCAGCCCGGGACAGGGAAGGGAAAAACTGTTTTTT. This gives the protein CASSPGQGREKLFF. The chain couples TRBV28 to TRBJ1-4; 9 bases line up with TRBD1. Losses at the gene ends were 6 bases for V and 8 bases for J; bases not matched to a gene: 7. Germline V CDR1 and CDR2: MDHEN, SYDVKM. The CDR3 has 14 residues.

This rearrangement joins TRBV5-5 to TRBJ1-1; TRBD1 is a possible D gene (6 bases). V was shortened by 3 bases and J by 1 base, with 10 bases between the two germline ends. The CDR3 extends over 14 amino acids. The V gene's germline CDR1 is SGHKS and CDR2 YYEKEE (reference sequence). CDR3: CASSWGQQNTEAFF. In DNA form, the CDR3 reads TGTGCCAGCAGCTGGGGACAACAGAACACTGAAGCTTTCTTT.

The chain has TRBV7-2 and TRBJ1-2; 8 bases are a match to TRBD1. The CDR3 is made up of 17 amino acids. CDR1 is SGHTA, CDR2 FQGNSA, per germline. The V gene end was trimmed by 2 bases and the J gene end by 1 base; junction bases not matched to a gene: 9. The CDR3, as DNA: TGTGCCAGCAGCTTATGGGGACAGGATATTCTTAACTATGGCTACACCTTC. Translating gives CASSLWGQDILNYGYTF.

The rearrangement joins TRBV11-2 to TRBJ1-1; a possible D gene is TRBD1 (6 bases). In germline, CDR1 is SGHAT, CDR2 FQNNGV. V lost 2 bases and J 5 bases, leaving 15 bases between the germline ends. CDR3 size: 15 residues. CDR3: CASSLLGQRWTEAFF. For the CDR3, the DNA is TGTGCCAGCAGCTTACTAGGACAGCGGTGGACTGAAGCTTTCTTT.

This chain's CDR3 is CASSLTSSYNEQFF. The CDR3 nucleotides read TGCGCCAGCAGCTTGACTAGCTCCTACAATGAGCAGTTCTTC. The rearrangement links TRBV5-1 to TRBJ2-1; possible D gene TRBD2, 5 bases. The CDR3 has 14 residues. The ends were cut back, 1 base at V and 0 bases at J, with 5 bases in the middle. The germline gives CDR1 SGHRS, CDR2 YFSETQ.

The V call is TRBV11-2, the J call TRBJ1-6; 7 positions match TRBD1. Germline V gene sequence: CDR1 SGHAT, CDR2 FQNNGV. Losses at the gene ends were 3 bases for V and 5 bases for J; bases not matched to a gene: 4. CDR3 size: 15 residues. The CDR3 DNA follows: TGTGCCAGCAGCTTCGAGACAGGGAATAATTCACCCCTCCACTTT. Residues: CASSFETGNNSPLHF.

This chain links TRBV7-8 with TRBJ2-2; D is unresolved. V shed 1 base and J shed 0 bases, with 6 bases lying between them. Germline-derived CDR1 and CDR2 are SGHVS and FQNEAQ. This CDR3 comprises 15 residues. CDR3: CASSLDAANTGELFF. In nucleotides, the CDR3 is TGTGCCAGCAGCTTAGATGCAGCGAACACCGGGGAGCTGTTTTTT.

The rearrangement joins TRBV3-1 (or the pseudogene TRBV3-2) to TRBJ1-1, with 7 bases lining up with TRBD1. V dropped 5 bases and J dropped 1; count of bases not matched to a gene: 7. CDR3 size: 15 residues. Germline V gene sequence: CDR1 LGHDT, CDR2 YNNKEL (reference sequence). The CDR3: CASSVHGTANTEAFF. CDR3 nucleotides: TGTGCCAGCAGCGTTCACGGGACAGCGAACACTGAAGCTTTCTTT.

The chain has TRBV4-3 and TRBJ1-4; 7 nucleotides match TRBD1. This CDR3 is built from 15 residues. The V gene end was trimmed by 0 bases and the J gene end by 8 bases; junction bases not matched to a gene: 6. In germline, CDR1 is LGHNA, CDR2 YSLEER. The CDR3 DNA is TGCGCCAGCAGCCAAGACAGGGGGGAGGTAGAAAAACTGTTTTTT. It specifies CASSQDRGEVEKLFF.